These 7 T cell receptor beta chains share one sample of origin, sequenced in a study of cytomegalovirus exposure and HLA in healthy donors. The PCR made use of 60 Vbeta and 13 Jbeta primers. Method: immunoSEQ multiplex PCR; TCRdb's copy keeps in-frame clones and lacks some. The table has around 140,000 clones, around 78% seen once; the top ten hold about 1.8%. Sequencing input: PBMCs. The receptors originated from a female donor in good health and CMV-seropositive.

V usage is TRBV5-4 and J usage is TRBJ1-4, with TRBD1 matching 10 bases. The V gene's germline CDR1 is SGHNT and CDR2 YYREEE (reference sequence). The CDR3 has 15 residues. The V segment lost 4 bases and the J segment 3 bases; nucleotides outside the gene matches: 3. As DNA, the CDR3 is TGTGCCAGCAGCAGGGGACAGGGGCCTAATGAAAAACTGTTTTTT. This codes for CASSRGQGPNEKLFF.

J is TRBJ2-1 and V is TRBV9; 7 nucleotides agree with TRBD2. CDR1 SGDLS and CDR2 YYNGEE come from the germline V gene. The CDR3 is 16 amino acids. The V gene end was trimmed by 4 bases and the J gene end by 3 bases; junction bases not matched to a gene: 10. For the CDR3, the DNA is TGTGCCAGCAGCTCCCGGCTAGCGGCACACTACAATGAGCAGTTCTTC. Protein sequence: CASSSRLAAHYNEQFF.

The chain employs TRBV5-1 and TRBJ2-1; D might be TRBD2 (5 bases). This CDR3 contains 15 residues. The germline CDR1 and CDR2 sequences are SGHRS and YFSETQ. Trimming stripped 4 bases from V and 4 bases from J, with 15 bases between. The CDR3 protein is CASSLGDRQYNEQFF. For the CDR3, the DNA is TGCGCCAGCAGCCTCGGGGATAGGCAATACAATGAGCAGTTCTTC. Full variable domain (outside the CDR3, taken from reference TRBV5-1 and TRBJ2-1): KAGVTQTPRYLIKTRGQQVTLSCSPISGHRSVSWYQQTPGQGLQFLFEYFSETQRNKGNFPGRFSGRQFSNSRSEMNVSTLELGDSALYLCASSLGDRQYNEQFFGPGTRLTVL.

This chain uses TRBV7-3 with TRBJ2-3; 13 bases match TRBD2. The V gene's germline CDR1 is SGHTA and CDR2 FQGTGA. This CDR3 is built from 16 residues. The V and J ends lost 5 bases and 0 bases, in that order; junction bases with no gene match: 2. CDR3 sequence: CASSLGLAGSTDTQYF. For the CDR3, the DNA is TGTGCCAGCAGCCTGGGACTAGCGGGGAGCACAGATACGCAGTATTTT.

In DNA form, the CDR3 reads TGTGCCAGCAGGGCCGGAGGGGCAGCCAAAAACATTCAGTACTTC. Amino acid sequence: CASRAGGAAKNIQYF. This chain joins TRBV6-1 and TRBJ2-4; TRBD2 is a possible D gene (6 bases). Trimming stripped 6 bases from V and 0 bases from J, with 12 bases between. The germline V gene encodes CDR1 MNHNS and CDR2 SASEGT. The CDR3 runs to 15 residues.

Comment on this clone: Likely a read error: the CDR3 ends without its conserved phenylalanine or tryptophan. The rearrangement joins TRBV5-6 to TRBJ2-7, with 10 bases that match TRBD1. CDR1 is SGHDT and CDR2 is YYEEEE in the germline V gene. V lost 4 bases and J lost 4; bases outside the gene matches: 11. This CDR3 has 16 residues. Here the CDR3 reads CASSPEAGTGAYEQYL. The CDR3 DNA reads as TGTGCCAGCAGCCCAGAAGCCGGGACAGGGGCGTACGAGCAGTACCTC.

The chain employs TRBV2 and TRBJ2-5; D remains ambiguous. The germline V gene encodes CDR1 SNHLY and CDR2 FYNNEI. The CDR3 runs to 14 residues. V was trimmed by 6 bases and J by 4 bases, leaving 15 bases between them. CDR3 sequence reads: CASRIAVSVETQYF. In DNA, the CDR3 is TGTGCCAGCAGGATAGCCGTTAGTGTAGAGACCCAGTACTTC.